The 13 T cell receptor beta chains reported below all come from one sample, sequenced in a study of OX40 agonist ivuxolimab in advanced cancers. Sequencing was performed with immunoSEQ multiplex PCR; in TCRdb, only in-frame clones are kept and a portion is missing. The sample lists some 140,000 clones, under 95% occurring once. This sample comprised CD4+ or CD8+ T cells sorted from blood, obtained in a trial of the OX40 agonist ivuxolimab. These receptors were collected from an adult with an advanced solid tumor such as melanoma, head and neck, liver or kidney cancer.

Concerning this clone: At one end the junction does not follow the germline gene, possibly because of a read error. The chain links TRBV18 to TRBJ1-5; D unresolved. The CDR3 runs to 13 residues. Looked up from germline, CDR1 is KGHSH and CDR2 is LQKENI. CDR3 sequence: CVSSPDSNQPQHF. CDR3 sequence (DNA): TGTGTCAGCTCACCCGATAGCAATCAGCCCCAGCATTTT.

The chain joins TRBV7-9 to TRBJ2-7; TRBD2 might be the D (6 bases). Germline V gene lookup returns CDR1 SEHNR and CDR2 FQNEAQ (reference sequence). V was trimmed by 5 bases and J by 4 bases, leaving 15 bases between them. This CDR3 is 14 amino acids long. The CDR3 reads CASSPAGNWYEQYF. CDR3 bases: TGTGCCAGCAGCCCCGCGGGGAATTGGTACGAGCAGTACTTC.

This chain joins TRBV4-3 and TRBJ1-1; possible D gene TRBD1, 5 bases. Trimming removed 0 bases from V and 7 bases from J, with 15 bases in between. The CDR3 contains 15 residues. The germline gives CDR1 LGHNA, CDR2 YSLEER. CDR3 loop: CASSQDRAGTSEAFF. The CDR3 DNA sequence: TGCGCCAGCAGCCAAGATCGTGCAGGGACGAGTGAAGCTTTCTTT.

The gene calls are TRBV6-5 and TRBJ2-3; no clear D. The CDR3 has 14 amino acids. V was cut by 0 bases and J by 0 bases, with 4 bases left in between. CDR1 is MNHEY, CDR2 SVGAGI, per germline. CDR3 sequence: CASSYSVSTDTQYF. The CDR3 bases are TGTGCCAGCAGTTACTCTGTTAGCACAGATACGCAGTATTTT.

The chain joins TRBV10-3 to TRBJ1-6; 10 bases line up with TRBD1. The CDR3 length is 13 residues. Germline CDR1 reads ENHRY; CDR2 reads SYGVKD. V shed 10 bases and J 8 bases; nucleotides not matched to a gene: 5. This CDR3 reads CATKGQGDSPLHF. In DNA, the CDR3 is TGTGCCACCAAAGGACAGGGGGATTCACCCCTCCACTTT.

This clone was found once. V is TRBV5-6 and J is TRBJ2-2, with a possible D match to TRBD2 (6 bases). V lost 2 bases and J lost 5, with 7 bases in between. This CDR3 is built from 13 residues. Germline values: CDR1 SGHDT, CDR2 YYEEEE. CDR3 residues: CASSFAGTGELFF. The CDR3 DNA sequence: TGTGCCAGCAGCTTTGCGGGAACCGGGGAGCTGTTTTTT.

A remark on this clone: A junction boundary mismatches the germline segment, possibly from a read error. The V call is TRBV5-4, the J call TRBJ1-1, with unresolved D. This CDR3 region has 13 residues. In germline, CDR1 is SGHNT, CDR2 YYREEE (reference sequence). The DNA of the CDR3 is TGCGCCAGCAGCCACGAGATGAACACTGAAGCTTTCTTT. Its protein is CASSHEMNTEAFF.

The V call is TRBV9, the J call TRBJ1-1; no firm D call. V lost 1 base, J lost 0 bases, and 7 bases lay in between. Looked up from germline, CDR1 is SGDLS and CDR2 is YYNGEE. The length of the CDR3 is 14 residues. The DNA for the CDR3 is TGTGCCAGCAGCGTACACAACATGAACACTGAAGCTTTCTTT. Its protein is CASSVHNMNTEAFF.

V gene TRBV11-3 combines with J gene TRBJ2-4; 7 bases agree with TRBD2. V lost 5 bases to trimming and J lost 1 base; unmatched junction nucleotides: 11. The CDR3 covers 17 residues. Germline V gene sequence: CDR1 SGHNT, CDR2 YENEEA. The CDR3 DNA is TGTGCCAGCAGCCCAGGGCTGGGGGAGGGTGCCAAAAACATTCAGTACTTC. This sequence encodes CASSPGLGEGAKNIQYF.

CDR3 amino acids: CASSMTGEQNYGYTF. DNA of the CDR3: TGTGCCAGTAGTATGACAGGGGAACAGAACTATGGCTACACCTTC. The J gene is TRBJ1-2, the V gene TRBV19; 8 bases agree with TRBD1. V was clipped by 3 bases and J by 2 bases; unmatched bases: 5. Germline V gene data show CDR1 as LNHDA and CDR2 as SQIVND (reference sequence). The CDR3 sequence is 15 residues long.

The chain uses TRBV7-6 and TRBJ1-4; 7 nucleotides agree with TRBD1. This CDR3 has 14 residues. J lost 2 bases, V lost 5 bases, and 2 bases had no gene match. The germline gives CDR1 SGHVS, CDR2 FNYEAQ. The CDR3 sequence is CASSLTGTNEKLFF. CDR3 in DNA: TGTGCCAGCAGCCTGACAGGGACTAATGAAAAACTGTTTTTT.

This clone was seen more than once but under ten times. The chain links TRBV5-1 to TRBJ2-3; D ambiguous. Germline values: CDR1 SGHRS, CDR2 YFSETQ. The CDR3 loop spans 12 amino acids. V lost 2 bases, J lost 6 bases, and 7 bases lay in between. CDR3 in DNA: TGCGCCAGCAGCTTAATCGCGGATACGCAGTATTTT. Amino acid sequence: CASSLIADTQYF.

The chain recombines TRBV9 with TRBJ2-3; a weak D match, TRBD2 (6 bases). The V end was cut by 0 bases, the J end by 1 base, with 12 bases between. The CDR3 covers 16 residues. Germline CDR1 reads SGDLS; CDR2 reads YYNGEE. The CDR3 is CASSVEEGWGTDTQYF. CDR3 nucleotide sequence: TGTGCCAGCAGCGTAGAGGAGGGTTGGGGCACAGATACGCAGTATTTT. Complete variable domain (other parts from reference TRBV9 and TRBJ2-3): DSGVTQTPKHLITATGQRVTLRCSPRSGDLSVYWYQQSLDQGLQFLIQYYNGEERAKGNILERFSAQQFPDLHSELNLSSLELGDSALYFCASSVEEGWGTDTQYFGPGTRLTVL.